This T cell receptor (beta chain) comes out of a study of OX40 agonist ivuxolimab in advanced cancers. Study at large: A male proportion of about 86% was recorded, with mean age roughly 60 years and range roughly 23 to 79. Prior anti-PD-1, anti-PD-L1 or anti-CTLA-4 therapy did not bar entry, and roughly 40% had some. Study results and limitations: Both CD4+ and CD8+ T cell populations in blood had undergone clonal expansion by week 6 at 0.1 to 3.0 mg/kg.

Data came from immunoSEQ multiplex PCR; TCRdb stores just in-frame clones and leaves some out. The table records 80,000 to 95,000 clones, roughly 89% of them present only once. Concerning this clone itself: The antigen is unknown.

Cycle 7 day 1, cycle 4 day 1, and baseline were the timepoints at which blood was sampled. This CDR3 has 12 amino acids. V was cut by 6 bases and J by 9 bases, with 11 bases left in between. Germline V lookup: CDR1 MNHEY, CDR2 SVGAGI. This specimen consisted of CD4+ or CD8+ T cells sorted from blood, obtained in a trial of the OX40 agonist ivuxolimab. This chain links TRBV6-5 with TRBJ2-2; perhaps TRBD2 as D (6 bases). The TCR originated in an adult with an advanced solid tumor such as melanoma, head and neck, liver or kidney cancer. CDR3 DNA: TGTGCCAGCAGGGCGGGGAACCGGGAGCTGTTTTTT. Translation: CASRAGNRELFF.